This T cell receptor (beta chain) was found in a study of blood T cell repertoires in COVID-19. The V gene's germline CDR1 is SGHVS and CDR2 FNYEAQ. This CDR3 has 15 amino acids. The V gene end was trimmed by 5 bases and the J gene end by 6 bases; junction bases not matched to a gene: 7. Sequencing used immunoSEQ multiplex PCR; TCRdb keeps in-frame clones, though not all of them. The data hold around 130,000 clones, with 84% observed a single time. Sequencing input: peripheral blood. This sequence originates from a man aged 60 to 75 with acute or convalescent COVID-19. The chain uses TRBV7-6 and TRBJ2-1; TRBD2 aligns across 10 bases. CDR3 bases: TGTGCCAGCAGCCGTAGTTCTAGCGGGAGCAATGAGCAGTTCTTC. It is translated as CASSRSSSGSNEQFF.